This TCR beta chain was captured by sequencing in a study of blood T cell repertoires in COVID-19. Study-level background: Both acute and convalescent COVID-19 samples were obtained from the United States, Italy and Spain. PBMCs, B-cell-depleted T cells, or T cells were the source of the cDNA or gDNA that made up the material.

Patients in Seattle were enrolled during active infection, then followed longitudinally. The CDR3 is 16 residues long. V was cut by 4 bases and J by 0 bases, with 14 bases left in between. Germline V CDR1 and CDR2: SGHTS, YDEGEE. As processed by the authors: Amplification of reference gene primers was used by the study to estimate nucleated cell counts. This table comes from immunoSEQ multiplex PCR, and its TCRdb copy is limited to in-frame clones, with some not included. The DNA was the basis for D and trimming; V, J and clone size are from that table. This table holds 350,000 or so clones, roughly 87% found once.

The TCR originated in a woman aged 55-69 years with COVID-19, enrolled during active disease. Sequencing was carried out using peripheral blood. The V and J genes are TRBV5-8 and TRBJ1-5; D is ambiguous. CDR3 DNA: TGTGCCAGCAGCCAGACTCTACCTTATAGCAATCAGCCCCAGCATTTT. As protein: CASSQTLPYSNQPQHF.